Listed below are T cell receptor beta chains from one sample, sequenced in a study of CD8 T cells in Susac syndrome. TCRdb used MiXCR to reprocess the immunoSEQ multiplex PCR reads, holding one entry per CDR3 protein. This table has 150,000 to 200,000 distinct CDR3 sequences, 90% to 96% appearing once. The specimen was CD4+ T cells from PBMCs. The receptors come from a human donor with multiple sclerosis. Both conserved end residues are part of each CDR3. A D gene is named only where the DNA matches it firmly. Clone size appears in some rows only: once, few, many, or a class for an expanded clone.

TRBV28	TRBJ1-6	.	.	CASSFSGFGSPLHF	TGTGCCAGCAGTTTTTCTGGGTTTGGATCACCCCTCCATTTT
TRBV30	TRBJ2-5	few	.	CAWSPGLQETQYF	TGTGCCTGGAGTCCCGGCCTCCAAGAGACCCAGTACTTC
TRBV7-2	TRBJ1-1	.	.	CASSLVYGGSTEAFF	TGTGCCAGCAGCTTAGTTTATGGGGGAAGCACTGAAGCTTTCTTT
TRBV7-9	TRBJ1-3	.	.	CASSLAGATIYF	TGTGCCAGCAGCTTAGCGGGGGCGACCATATATTTT
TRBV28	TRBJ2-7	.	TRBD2	CASCSGGLEQYF	TGTGCCAGCTGCTCGGGAGGGCTTGAGCAGTACTTC
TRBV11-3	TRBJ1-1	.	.	CASSRGGMSEAFF	TGTGCCAGCAGCAGGGGGGGAATGAGTGAAGCTTTCTTT
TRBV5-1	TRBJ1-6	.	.	CASSLGLGRSISPLHF	TGCGCCAGCAGCTTGGGCCTGGGGCGGTCGATCTCACCCCTCCACTTT
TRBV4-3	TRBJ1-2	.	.	CASSYGQGLNYGYTF	TGCGCCAGCAGTTACGGACAAGGACTTAACTATGGCTACACCTTC
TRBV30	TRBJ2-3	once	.	CAWGGPVSTDTQYF	TGTGCCTGGGGGGGGCCAGTTAGCACAGATACGCAGTATTTT
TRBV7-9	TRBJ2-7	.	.	CASSLGWNEQYF	TGTGCCAGCAGCTTAGGGTGGAACGAGCAGTACTTC
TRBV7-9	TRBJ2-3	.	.	CASSYGQLTDTQYF	TGTGCCAGCAGCTATGGACAGCTCACAGATACGCAGTATTTT
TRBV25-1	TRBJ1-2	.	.	CASSGGIRGYTF	TGTGCCAGCAGTGGGGGAATACGCGGCTACACCTTC
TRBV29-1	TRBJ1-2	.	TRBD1	CSVVRGQGTGYTF	TGCAGCGTTGTTAGGGGACAGGGGACTGGCTACACCTTC
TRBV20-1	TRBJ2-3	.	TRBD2	CSARVLLAGADTDTQYF	TGCAGTGCTAGAGTCTTACTAGCGGGGGCCGACACAGATACGCAGTATTTT
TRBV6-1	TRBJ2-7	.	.	CASSEQSSYEQYF	TGTGCCAGCAGTGAACAGAGCTCCTACGAGCAGTACTTC
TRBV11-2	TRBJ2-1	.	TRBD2	CASSFLLGSGKSSYNEQFF	TGTGCCAGCAGCTTTTTGCTGGGAAGCGGGAAAAGCTCCTACAATGAGCAGTTCTTC
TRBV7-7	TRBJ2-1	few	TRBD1	CASSLQGAYNEQFF	TGTGCTAGCAGCTTACAGGGGGCCTACAATGAGCAGTTCTTC
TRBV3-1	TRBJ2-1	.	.	CASSQRGGFNYNEQFF	TGTGCCAGCAGCCAAAGGGGGGGCTTCAACTACAATGAGCAGTTCTTC
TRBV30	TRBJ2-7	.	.	CAWSVSDRSRIHEQYF	TGTGCCTGGAGTGTAAGTGACCGAAGTAGGATCCACGAGCAGTACTTC
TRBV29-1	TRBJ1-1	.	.	CSVEMRTEAFF	TGCAGCGTTGAGATGCGGACTGAAGCTTTCTTT
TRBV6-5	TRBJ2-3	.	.	CASSYTASTDTQYF	TGTGCCAGCAGTTACACGGCGTCAACAGATACGCAGTATTTT
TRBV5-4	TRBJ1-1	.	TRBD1	CASSTGAQEHEAFF	TGTGCCAGCAGTACAGGGGCGCAGGAGCATGAAGCTTTCTTT
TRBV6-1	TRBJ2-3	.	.	CASSDPAGPGVYF	TGTGCCAGCAGTGATCCAGCCGGCCCGGGGGTATATTTT
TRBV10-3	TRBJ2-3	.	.	CAISQGTTSTDTQYF	TGTGCCATCAGTCAGGGAACTACTAGCACAGATACGCAGTATTTT
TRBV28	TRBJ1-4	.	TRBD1	CASGPGGDEKLFF	TGTGCCAGCGGACCAGGGGGGGATGAAAAACTGTTTTTT
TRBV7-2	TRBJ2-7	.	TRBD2	CASSLAGGSHEQYF	TGTGCCAGCAGCTTAGCGGGGGGGTCCCACGAGCAGTACTTC
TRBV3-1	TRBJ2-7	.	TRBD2	CASSNTGTSRNEQYF	TGTGCCAGCAGTAATACCGGGACTAGCAGGAACGAGCAGTACTTC
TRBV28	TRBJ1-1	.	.	CASSLRGMNTEAFF	TGTGCCAGCAGTCTACGGGGGATGAACACTGAAGCTTTCTTT
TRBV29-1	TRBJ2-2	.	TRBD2	CSVRTSGVNTGELFF	TGCAGCGTGAGGACTAGCGGGGTGAACACCGGGGAGCTGTTTTTT
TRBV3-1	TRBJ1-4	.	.	CASSQEVAEKLFF	TGTGCCAGCAGCCAAGAAGTCGCTGAAAAACTGTTTTTT
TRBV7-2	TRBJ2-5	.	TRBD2	CASSHSGAAGGTQYF	TGTGCCAGCAGCCATAGCGGGGCCGCGGGGGGTACCCAGTACTTC
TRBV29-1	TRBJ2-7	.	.	CSVDGGPSYEQYF	TGCAGCGTTGACGGGGGACCCTCCTACGAGCAGTACTTC
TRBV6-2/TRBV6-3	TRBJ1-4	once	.	CASSYRQPIEKLFF	TGTGCCAGCAGTTACCGACAGCCCATTGAAAAACTGTTTTTT
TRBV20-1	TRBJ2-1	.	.	CSAGWRVSSYNEQFF	TGCAGTGCGGGCTGGCGGGTAAGCTCCTACAATGAGCAGTTCTTC
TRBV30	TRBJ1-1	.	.	CAWMGDNTEAFF	TGTGCCTGGATGGGAGACAACACTGAAGCTTTCTTT
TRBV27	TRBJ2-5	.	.	CASRPMGYRETQYF	TGTGCCAGCCGACCCATGGGATATCGAGAGACCCAGTACTTC
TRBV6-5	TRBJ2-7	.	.	CASTTRQGGEQYF	TGTGCCAGCACCACCAGACAGGGAGGGGAGCAGTACTTC
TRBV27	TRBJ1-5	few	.	CASSLRNNQPQHF	TGTGCCAGCAGTTTACGTAACAATCAGCCCCAGCATTTT
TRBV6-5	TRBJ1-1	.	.	CASTDGLNTEAFF	TGTGCCAGCACCGACGGATTGAACACTGAAGCTTTCTTT
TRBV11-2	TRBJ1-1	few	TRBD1	CASSPGQGLLETEAFF	TGTGCCAGCAGCCCGGGACAGGGGCTCTTGGAGACTGAAGCTTTCTTT
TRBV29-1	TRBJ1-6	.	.	CSVDRGRAYNSPLHF	TGCAGCGTTGACAGGGGTAGGGCCTATAATTCACCCCTCCACTTT
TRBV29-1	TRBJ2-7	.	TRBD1	CSVEPGTGDYEQYF	TGCAGCGTTGAACCGGGGACAGGGGACTACGAGCAGTACTTC
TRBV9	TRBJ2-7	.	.	CASSAGTLRDLSYEQYF	TGTGCCAGCAGCGCCGGGACTCTACGCGACCTCTCCTACGAGCAGTACTTC
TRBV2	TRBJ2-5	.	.	CASGPQGETQYF	TGTGCCAGCGGACCACAGGGAGAGACCCAGTACTTC
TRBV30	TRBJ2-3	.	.	CASRGGYTDTQYF	TGTGCCTCTAGGGGGGGGTACACAGATACGCAGTATTTT
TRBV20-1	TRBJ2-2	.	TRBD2	CSARTLAANTGELFF	TGCAGTGCGAGAACACTAGCGGCCAACACCGGGGAGCTGTTTTTT
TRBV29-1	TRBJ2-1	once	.	CSVDPRGSYNEQFF	TGCAGCGTTGATCCCAGGGGCTCCTACAATGAGCAGTTCTTC
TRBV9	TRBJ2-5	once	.	CASSVVEGTRETQYF	TGTGCCAGCAGCGTAGTCGAAGGGACCCGGGAGACCCAGTACTTC
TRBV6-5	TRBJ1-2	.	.	CASSFGTDTSYTF	TGTGCCAGCAGTTTCGGGACCGACACATCCTACACCTTC
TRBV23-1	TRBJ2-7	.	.	CASSYRQEMYEQYF	TGCGCCAGCAGTTATCGACAGGAGATGTACGAGCAGTACTTC
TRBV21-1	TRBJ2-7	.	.	CASSKGQAAGDYEQYF	TGTGCCAGCAGCAAAGGACAGGCGGCTGGGGACTACGAGCAGTACTTC
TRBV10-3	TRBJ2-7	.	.	CAITSDTSYEQYF	TGTGCCATCACCTCAGACACCTCCTACGAGCAGTACTTC
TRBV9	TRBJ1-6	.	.	CASSVEDLPPLHF	TGTGCCAGCAGCGTAGAGGATTTACCACCCCTCCACTTT
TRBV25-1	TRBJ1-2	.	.	CASSDPGMEGGYTF	TGTGCCAGCAGTGACCCGGGGATGGAAGGGGGCTACACCTTC
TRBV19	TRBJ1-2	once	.	CASSIGAGGYTF	TGTGCCAGTAGTATAGGGGCCGGTGGCTACACCTTC
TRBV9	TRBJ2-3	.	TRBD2	CASSPIAGGPDTQYF	TGTGCCAGCAGCCCCATAGCGGGGGGGCCGGATACGCAGTATTTT
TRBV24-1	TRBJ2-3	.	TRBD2	CATSGPLAGGATDTQYF	TGTGCCACCAGTGGACCCTTGGCGGGGGGAGCCACAGATACGCAGTATTTT